Listed here are 2 T cell receptor beta chains from one sample, sequenced in a study of blood T cell repertoires in COVID-19. Method: immunoSEQ multiplex PCR; TCRdb's copy keeps in-frame clones and lacks some. The table includes some 180,000 clones, about 80% detected once. The sample comprised PBMCs or T cells enriched from blood (not recorded which). The origin of the receptors is a woman aged 60 to 75 with acute COVID-19.

This clone was seen only a few times. The chain has TRBV4-1 and TRBJ1-2; D call uncertain. Deletions cut 6 bases from V and 1 base from J, with 15 bases between. Per the germline V gene, CDR1 is MGHRA and CDR2 is YSYEKL. This CDR3 region has 15 residues. The CDR3 sequence is CASRAGEHHNYGYTF. The CDR3 coding sequence is TGCGCCAGCAGGGCCGGGGAACATCATAACTATGGCTACACCTTC.

The CDR3 DNA reads as TGCGCCAGCAGCGAGACCTCCGGACAGTCCACCGGGGAGCTGTTTTTT. Translating it yields CASSETSGQSTGELFF. V and J are TRBV10-1 and TRBJ2-2; D is possibly TRBD1 (6 bases). The CDR3 is 16 amino acids. The V gene lost 6 bases and the J gene lost 4 bases, with 18 bases spanning the gap. Germline CDR1 WNHNN, CDR2 SYGVQD (reference sequence).